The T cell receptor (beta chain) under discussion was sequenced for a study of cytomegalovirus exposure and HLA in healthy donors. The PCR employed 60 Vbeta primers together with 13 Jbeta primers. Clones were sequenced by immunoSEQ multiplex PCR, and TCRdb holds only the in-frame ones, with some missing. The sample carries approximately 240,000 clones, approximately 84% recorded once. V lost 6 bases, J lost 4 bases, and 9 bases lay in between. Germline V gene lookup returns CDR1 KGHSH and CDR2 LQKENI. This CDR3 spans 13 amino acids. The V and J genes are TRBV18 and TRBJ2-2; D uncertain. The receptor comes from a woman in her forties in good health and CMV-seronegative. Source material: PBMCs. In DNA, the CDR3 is TGTGCCAGCTCCGCGTCTAGCACCGGGGAGCTGTTTTTT. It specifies CASSASSTGELFF.